Following are 5 T cell receptor beta chains from one sample sequenced in a study of vaccination and CD4 T cells after COVID-19. Treatment here: roughly 10-day PBMC culture with coronavirus spike peptide pools or control peptides (ViraFEST assay). These receptors have no identified antigens. Sequenced with the Oncomine TCR Beta short-read assay was DNA taken from cultured CD4+ T cells. Via MiXCR, TCRdb re-called the PCR reads, giving one row per CDR3 protein. In the table there are roughly 20,000 distinct CDR3 sequences, 26% of which are singletons. The sequencing input was cultured CD4+ T cells from blood. The receptors here all came from a human donor with COVID-19.

The chain couples TRBV11-3 to TRBJ2-3, with 9 nucleotides matching TRBD2. The germline gives CDR1 SGHNT, CDR2 YENEEA. V was pared by 0 bases and J by 8 bases, with 6 bases of the junction left unmatched. The CDR3 is 15 amino acids. CDR3: CASSLEGGGGATQYF. The CDR3 nucleotides are TGTGCCAGCAGCTTAGAAGGCGGCGGGGGGGCTACGCAGTATTTT.

V gene TRBV19 combines with J gene TRBJ2-1; TRBD1 matches 7 bases. The germline CDR1 and CDR2 sequences are LNHDA and SQIVND (reference sequence). This CDR3 region has 15 residues. The junction had 8 bases not matched to a gene; V was cut back by 3 bases and J by 6 bases. The CDR3 spells CASSMREQGRNEQFF. CDR3 nucleotides: TGTGCCAGTAGTATGAGGGAACAGGGGCGCAATGAGCAGTTCTTC.

V usage is TRBV6-4 and J usage is TRBJ2-3, with TRBD2 matching 7 bases. V lost 2 bases to trimming and J lost 5 bases; unmatched junction nucleotides: 4. Per the germline V gene, CDR1 is MRHNA and CDR2 is SNTAGT. CDR3 length: 14 amino acids. The CDR3 DNA follows: TGTGCCAGCAGTGACACGCGGGGGAAAGATACGCAGTATTTT. Translated: CASSDTRGKDTQYF.

The chain uses TRBV18 and TRBJ1-5; no clear D. Germline loops: CDR1 KGHSH, CDR2 LQKENI. This CDR3 has 12 amino acids. V was shortened by 6 bases and J by 9 bases, with 12 bases between the two germline ends. This CDR3 is CASSGGSGPQHF. DNA for the CDR3: TGTGCCAGCTCCGGAGGTAGCGGGCCCCAGCATTTT.

In its sample, this clonotype was seen a few times. The chain carries TRBV7-2 and TRBJ1-1, with unresolved D. Germline CDR1 SGHTA, CDR2 FQGNSA. CDR3 size: 11 residues. The V gene lost 1 base and the J gene lost 10 bases, with 7 bases spanning the gap. CDR3 amino acids: CASSLGGPAFF. DNA for the CDR3: TGTGCCAGCAGCTTAGGAGGGCCAGCTTTCTTT.